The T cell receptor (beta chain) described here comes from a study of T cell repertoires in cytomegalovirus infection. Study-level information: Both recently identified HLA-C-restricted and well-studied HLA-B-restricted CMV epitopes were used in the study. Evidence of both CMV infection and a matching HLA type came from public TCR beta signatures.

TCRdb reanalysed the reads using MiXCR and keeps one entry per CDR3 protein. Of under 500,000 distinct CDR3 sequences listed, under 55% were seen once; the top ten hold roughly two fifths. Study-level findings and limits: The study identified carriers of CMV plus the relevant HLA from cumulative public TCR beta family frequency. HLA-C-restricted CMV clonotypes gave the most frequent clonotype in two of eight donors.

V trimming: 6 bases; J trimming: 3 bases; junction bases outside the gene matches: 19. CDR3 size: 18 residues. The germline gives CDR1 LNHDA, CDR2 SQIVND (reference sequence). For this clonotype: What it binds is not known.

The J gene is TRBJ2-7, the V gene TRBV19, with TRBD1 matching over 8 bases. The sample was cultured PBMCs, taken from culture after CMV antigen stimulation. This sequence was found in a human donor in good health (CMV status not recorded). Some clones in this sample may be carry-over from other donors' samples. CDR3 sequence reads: CASSRYLRAGQERYEQYF. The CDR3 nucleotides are TGTGCCAGTAGCCGATACCTCCGGGCGGGACAGGAGCGCTACGAGCAGTACTTC.